The next 22 T cell receptor beta chains were all read from a single sample in a study of cytomegalovirus exposure and HLA in healthy donors. Vbeta (60) and Jbeta (13) primers were used in the PCR. Profiling relied on immunoSEQ multiplex PCR, and the TCRdb table lists in-frame clones only, not all of them. The sample comprises about 200,000 clones, around 79% of which are singletons, and 0.2% to 0.25% rests with the top ten. Source material: PBMCs. The receptors shown here come from a girl aged 2 to 9 in good health and CMV-seronegative.

This chain joins TRBV5-6 and TRBJ2-7; D may be TRBD2 (5 bases). This CDR3 is built from 16 residues. Trimming left V 1 base short and J 1 base short, with 15 bases between. Germline CDR1 is SGHDT and CDR2 is YYEEEE. The chain's CDR3 is CASSLMARGSSYEQYF. The CDR3 nucleotides are TGTGCCAGCAGCTTGATGGCCCGGGGAAGTTCCTACGAGCAGTACTTC.

The gene calls are TRBV10-3 and TRBJ1-2, with D unclear. Trimming took off 2 bases at V and 8 bases at J, with 9 bases between the two ends. The CDR3 has 12 amino acids. Looked up from germline, CDR1 is ENHRY and CDR2 is SYGVKD. The CDR3 spells CAISEQDSGYTF. The CDR3 coding sequence is TGTGCCATCAGTGAGCAGGACTCAGGCTACACCTTC.

This sequence joins TRBV5-7 and TRBJ2-7, with a weak D call TRBD2 (5 bases). TRBV5-7 is an ORF, with its function uncertain. Deletions cut 4 bases from V and 2 bases from J, with 10 bases between. This CDR3 spans 13 amino acids. The CDR3 region is CASSPRGPYEQYF. The CDR3 nucleotides are TGTGCCAGCAGCCCCCGGGGTCCCTACGAGCAGTACTTC.

The chain uses TRBV19 and TRBJ1-3, with 7 bases that match TRBD1. V shed 3 bases, J shed 1 base, and the junction held 12 bases outside the gene matches. Germline-derived CDR1 and CDR2 are LNHDA and SQIVND (reference sequence). The CDR3 totals 18 residues. CDR3 region: CASSMGIWRQGSGNTIYF. CDR3 sequence (DNA): TGTGCCAGTAGTATGGGCATATGGAGACAGGGTTCTGGAAACACCATATATTTT.

The gene calls are TRBV2 and TRBJ2-7; D gene uncertain. The germline V and J ends were trimmed by 6 bases and 4 bases, with 7 bases remaining between them. This CDR3 has 11 residues. Germline V gene sequence: CDR1 SNHLY, CDR2 FYNNEI. CDR3 residues: CASSPIYEQYF. For the CDR3, the DNA is TGTGCCAGCAGCCCAATTTACGAGCAGTACTTC.

The rearrangement links TRBV11-2 to TRBJ1-6; the match to TRBD1 covers 7 bases. The CDR3 has 13 amino acids. The V gene end was trimmed by 3 bases and the J gene end by 9 bases; junction bases not matched to a gene: 2. Germline V gene lookup returns CDR1 SGHAT and CDR2 FQNNGV. The CDR3 sequence is CASSLYRGSPLHF. The DNA of the CDR3 is TGTGCCAGCAGCTTGTACAGGGGTTCACCCCTCCACTTT.

The rearrangement links TRBV2 to TRBJ2-1; TRBD2 is a possible D gene (6 bases). Germline lookup yields CDR1 SNHLY and CDR2 FYNNEI. V was trimmed by 4 bases and J by 3 bases, leaving 13 bases between them. The CDR3 is 15 amino acids. CDR3 sequence reads: CASSVSGDIYNEQFF. The CDR3 nucleotides read TGTGCCAGCAGTGTATCGGGAGATATCTACAATGAGCAGTTCTTC.

The CDR3 sequence: CASSVDGTSGANEQFF. The CDR3 nucleotides read TGTGCCAGCAGCGTAGATGGGACTAGCGGGGCAAATGAGCAGTTCTTC. V is TRBV9 and J is TRBJ2-1; 13 positions match TRBD2. This CDR3 is built from 16 residues. Losses at the gene ends were 0 bases for V and 7 bases for J; bases not matched to a gene: 4. Germline assignment: CDR1 SGDLS and CDR2 YYNGEE.

The chain combines TRBV23-1 with TRBJ1-3; TRBD1 agrees at 8 bases. TRBV23-1 is an open reading frame whose function is uncertain. V gave up 4 bases and J gave up 4 bases; unmatched junction bases: 6. CDR3 length: 15 amino acids. The CDR3 DNA reads as TGCGCCAGCAGTCCCTGGACAGGGATAGGAAACACCATATATTTT. Translated, it gives CASSPWTGIGNTIYF.

The chain employs TRBV19 and TRBJ2-5; possibly TRBD2 for D (6 bases). The CDR3 runs to 16 residues. Trimming removed 7 bases at V and 1 base at J, with 19 bases between. Germline-derived CDR1 and CDR2 are LNHDA and SQIVND (reference sequence). CDR3 DNA: TGTGCCAGTACCTCTGCGGGACCGCGAGCCCAAGAGACCCAGTACTTC. Its translation is CASTSAGPRAQETQYF.

The chain combines TRBV27 with TRBJ1-5; D ambiguous. The CDR3 sequence is 15 residues long. Trimming took off 6 bases at V and 2 bases at J, with 14 bases between the two ends. Germline values: CDR1 MNHEY, CDR2 SMNVEV (reference sequence). CDR3 sequence reads: CASSSGGRGNQPQHF. The CDR3 DNA sequence: TGTGCCAGCAGCTCTGGAGGAAGAGGCAATCAGCCCCAGCATTTT.

The chain links TRBV5-6 to TRBJ2-1; possible D gene TRBD1, 6 bases. From germline, CDR1 is SGHDT and CDR2 YYEEEE. CDR3 size: 13 residues. The V gene lost 0 bases and the J gene lost 9 bases, with 10 bases spanning the gap. CDR3 amino acids: CASSLGQAFEQFF. The CDR3 bases are TGTGCCAGCAGCTTGGGACAGGCTTTTGAGCAGTTCTTC.

The J gene is TRBJ1-1, the V gene TRBV29-1, with 7 bases aligning to TRBD1. Germline CDR1 is SQVTM and CDR2 is ANQGSEA. The CDR3 runs 13 residues. V lost 6 bases, J lost 4 bases, and 8 bases stayed unmatched. The CDR3 coding sequence is TGCAGCGTCGGACAGGTTCTAGTCACTGAAGCTTTCTTT. The encoded protein is CSVGQVLVTEAFF.

There are a few counts of this clone. The rearrangement links TRBV15 to TRBJ2-5; 8 bases agree with TRBD2. The CDR3 covers 15 residues. Per the germline V gene, CDR1 is LNHNV and CDR2 is YYDKDF (reference sequence). V lost 3 bases to trimming and J lost 1 base; unmatched junction nucleotides: 4. The DNA for the CDR3 is TGTGCCACCAGCAGTGGGGCGGGGGGCCAAGAGACCCAGTACTTC. This translates into CATSSGAGGQETQYF.

This clone was seen a single time. This rearrangement joins TRBV5-1 to TRBJ1-2; unclear D gene. From germline, CDR1 is SGHRS and CDR2 YFSETQ. Trimming stripped 0 bases from V and 6 bases from J, with 15 bases between. This CDR3 has 15 amino acids. The CDR3 loop reads CASSLGRAHGDGYTF. The CDR3 DNA is TGCGCCAGCAGCTTGGGTCGCGCCCACGGGGATGGCTACACCTTC.

The chain uses TRBV4-2 and TRBJ1-5, with 7 bases fitting TRBD1. The CDR3 is made up of 15 amino acids. J was trimmed by 4 bases and V by 1 base; bases with no gene match: 4. The germline V gene encodes CDR1 LGHNA and CDR2 YNFKEQ. The CDR3 bases are TGTGCCAGCAGCCAAGGAGGGACAGATAATCAGCCCCAGCATTTT. This codes for CASSQGGTDNQPQHF.

This chain uses TRBV5-4 with TRBJ1-4, with a weak D call TRBD1 (5 bases). The CDR3 loop spans 14 amino acids. The germline V gene has CDR1 SGHNT and CDR2 YYREEE (reference sequence). Trimming left V 4 bases short and J 7 bases short, with 14 bases between. The chain's CDR3 is CASSPGGMGEKLFF. The CDR3, as DNA: TGTGCCAGCAGCCCCGGGGGGATGGGTGAAAAACTGTTTTTT.

This rearrangement joins TRBV18 to TRBJ2-7, with D possibly being TRBD1 (6 bases). V lost 6 bases, J lost 0 bases, and 15 bases lay in between. The germline gives CDR1 KGHSH, CDR2 LQKENI. The CDR3 is 15 residues long. The CDR3 spells CASSLRDTSSYEQYF. The CDR3 coding sequence is TGTGCCAGCTCCCTCCGGGACACCAGCTCCTACGAGCAGTACTTC. The complete variable domain, with remaining parts taken from reference TRBV18 and TRBJ2-7, reads NAGVMQNPRHLVRRRGQEARLRCSPMKGHSHVYWYRQLPEEGLKFMVYLQKENIIDESGMPKERFSAEFPKEGPSILRIQQVVRGDSAAYFCASSLRDTSSYEQYFGPGTRLTVT.

This clone was detected once. The chain joins TRBV6-5 to TRBJ2-2, with 7 bases identical to TRBD2. The V gene's germline CDR1 is MNHEY and CDR2 SVGAGI. V dropped 8 bases and J dropped 3; count of bases not matched to a gene: 3. This CDR3 has 13 residues. The CDR3 DNA sequence: TGTGCCAGCGGGAGGGCCTACACCGGGGAGCTGTTTTTT. Translation gives CASGRAYTGELFF.

This chain links TRBV5-6 with TRBJ1-1, with TRBD1 identical over 9 bases. V lost 4 bases to trimming and J lost 11 bases; unmatched junction nucleotides: 9. The CDR3 sequence is 13 residues long. Looked up from germline, CDR1 is SGHDT and CDR2 is YYEEEE. The CDR3 region is CASSRPGQGWAFF. Written as DNA, the CDR3 is TGTGCCAGCAGCAGGCCGGGACAGGGCTGGGCTTTCTTT.

This clone appeared a few times. The chain employs TRBV18 and TRBJ1-2; D is uncertain. Trimming cost V 5 bases and J 4 bases, with 20 bases left between them. Germline CDR1 is KGHSH and CDR2 is LQKENI. CDR3 size: 16 residues. The CDR3 reads CASSSSLYTGFYGYTF. For the CDR3, the DNA is TGTGCCAGCTCATCATCTCTTTATACGGGATTCTATGGCTACACCTTC.

The chain uses TRBV7-6 and TRBJ2-5; perhaps TRBD2 as D (5 bases). V was clipped by 3 bases and J by 4 bases, with 6 bases between them. CDR3 length: 12 amino acids. The germline V gene has CDR1 SGHVS and CDR2 FNYEAQ. The CDR3 here is CASSFEGETQYF. The CDR3 DNA follows: TGTGCCAGCAGCTTTGAGGGAGAGACCCAGTACTTC.